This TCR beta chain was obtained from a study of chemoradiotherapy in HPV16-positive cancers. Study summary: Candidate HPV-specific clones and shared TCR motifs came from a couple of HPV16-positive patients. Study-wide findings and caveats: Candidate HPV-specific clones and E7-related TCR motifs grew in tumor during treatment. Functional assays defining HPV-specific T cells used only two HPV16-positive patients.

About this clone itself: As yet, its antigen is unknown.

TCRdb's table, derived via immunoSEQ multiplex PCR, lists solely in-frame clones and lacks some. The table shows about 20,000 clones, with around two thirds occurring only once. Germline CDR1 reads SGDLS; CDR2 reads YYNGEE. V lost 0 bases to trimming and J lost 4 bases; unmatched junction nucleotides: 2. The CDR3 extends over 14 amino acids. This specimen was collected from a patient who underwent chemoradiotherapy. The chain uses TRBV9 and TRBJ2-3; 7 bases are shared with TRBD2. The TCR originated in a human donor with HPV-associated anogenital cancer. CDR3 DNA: TGTGCCAGCAGCGTAGGACTAGCCCCAGATACGCAGTATTTT. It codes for CASSVGLAPDTQYF.